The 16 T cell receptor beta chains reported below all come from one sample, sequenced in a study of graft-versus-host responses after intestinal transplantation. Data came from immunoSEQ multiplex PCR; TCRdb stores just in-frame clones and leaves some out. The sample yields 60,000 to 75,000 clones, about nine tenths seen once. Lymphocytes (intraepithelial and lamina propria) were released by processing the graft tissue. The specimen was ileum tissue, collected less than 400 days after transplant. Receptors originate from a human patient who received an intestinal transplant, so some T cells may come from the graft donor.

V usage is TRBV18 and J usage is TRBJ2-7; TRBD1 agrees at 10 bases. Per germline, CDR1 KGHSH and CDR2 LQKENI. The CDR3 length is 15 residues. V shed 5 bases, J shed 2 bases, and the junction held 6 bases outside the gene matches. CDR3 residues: CASSADRGPTYEQYF. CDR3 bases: TGTGCCAGCTCAGCAGACAGGGGGCCCACCTACGAGCAGTACTTC. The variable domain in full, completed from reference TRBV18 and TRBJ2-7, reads NAGVMQNPRHLVRRRGQEARLRCSPMKGHSHVYWYRQLPEEGLKFMVYLQKENIIDESGMPKERFSAEFPKEGPSILRIQQVVRGDSAAYFCASSADRGPTYEQYFGPGTRLTVT.

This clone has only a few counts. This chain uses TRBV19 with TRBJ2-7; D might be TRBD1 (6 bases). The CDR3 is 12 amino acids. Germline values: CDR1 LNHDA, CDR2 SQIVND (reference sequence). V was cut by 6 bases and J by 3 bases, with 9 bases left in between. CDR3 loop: CASSTGFYEQYF. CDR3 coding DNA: TGTGCCAGTAGCACAGGGTTCTACGAGCAGTACTTC.

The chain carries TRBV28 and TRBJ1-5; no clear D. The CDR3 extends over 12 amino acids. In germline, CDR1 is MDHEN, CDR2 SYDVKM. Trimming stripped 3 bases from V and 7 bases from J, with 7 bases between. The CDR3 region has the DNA TGTGCCAGCAGTTTGGAAGGGCAGCCCCAGCATTTT. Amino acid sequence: CASSLEGQPQHF.

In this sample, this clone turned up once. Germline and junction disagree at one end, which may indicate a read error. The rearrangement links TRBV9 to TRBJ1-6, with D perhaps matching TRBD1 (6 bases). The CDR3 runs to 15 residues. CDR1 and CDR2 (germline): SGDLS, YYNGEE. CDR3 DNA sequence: TGTGCCCGCAGCGTAGCTCAGGGGTACGATTCACCCCTCCACTTT. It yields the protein CARSVAQGYDSPLHF.

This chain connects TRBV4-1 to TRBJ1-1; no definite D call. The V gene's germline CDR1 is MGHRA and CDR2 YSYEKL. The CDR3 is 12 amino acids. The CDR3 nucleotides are TGCTCCCCTATGGAGGGGAACACTGAAGCTTTCTTT. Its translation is CSPMEGNTEAFF.

CDR3 coding DNA: TGTGCCACCAGCAGAGTGGTTAGCGGGAGTGCAGATACGCAGTATTTT. Translated: CATSRVVSGSADTQYF. The genes are TRBV15 and TRBJ2-3, with 9 bases fitting TRBD2. The ends lost 1 base at V and 4 bases at J; junction bases unmatched: 6. The germline V gene has CDR1 LNHNV and CDR2 YYDKDF (reference sequence). This CDR3 has 16 residues.

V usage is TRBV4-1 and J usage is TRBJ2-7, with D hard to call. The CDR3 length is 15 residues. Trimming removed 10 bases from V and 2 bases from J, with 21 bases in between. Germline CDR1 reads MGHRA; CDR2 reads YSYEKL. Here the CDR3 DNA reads TGCGCCACCTCCCGCCTCGGGCTCTCGACCTACGAGCAGTACTTC. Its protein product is CATSRLGLSTYEQYF.

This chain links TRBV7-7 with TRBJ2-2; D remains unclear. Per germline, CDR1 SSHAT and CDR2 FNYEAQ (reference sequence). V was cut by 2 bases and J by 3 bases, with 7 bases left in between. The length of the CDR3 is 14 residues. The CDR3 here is CASSLRVDTGELFF. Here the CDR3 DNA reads TGTGCCAGCAGCTTACGGGTAGACACCGGGGAGCTGTTTTTT.

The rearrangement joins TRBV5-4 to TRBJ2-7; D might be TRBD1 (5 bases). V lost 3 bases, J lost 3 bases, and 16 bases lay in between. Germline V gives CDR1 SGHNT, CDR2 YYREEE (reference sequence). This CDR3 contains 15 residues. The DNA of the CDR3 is TGTGCCAGCAGCTCCGAAACGACAGTACTCTACGAGCAGTACTTC. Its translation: CASSSETTVLYEQYF.

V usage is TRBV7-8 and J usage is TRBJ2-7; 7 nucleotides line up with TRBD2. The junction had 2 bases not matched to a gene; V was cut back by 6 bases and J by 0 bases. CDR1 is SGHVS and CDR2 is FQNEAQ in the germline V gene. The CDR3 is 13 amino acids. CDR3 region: CASRGGSSYEQYF. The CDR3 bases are TGTGCCAGCAGGGGGGGGAGCTCCTACGAGCAGTACTTC.

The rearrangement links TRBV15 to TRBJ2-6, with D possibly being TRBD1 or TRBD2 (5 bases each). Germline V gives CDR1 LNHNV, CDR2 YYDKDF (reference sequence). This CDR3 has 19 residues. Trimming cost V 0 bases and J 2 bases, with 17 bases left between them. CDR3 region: CATSREVKGRYTGANVLTF. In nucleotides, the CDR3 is TGTGCCACCAGCAGAGAGGTGAAGGGGAGATATACTGGGGCCAACGTCCTGACTTTC.

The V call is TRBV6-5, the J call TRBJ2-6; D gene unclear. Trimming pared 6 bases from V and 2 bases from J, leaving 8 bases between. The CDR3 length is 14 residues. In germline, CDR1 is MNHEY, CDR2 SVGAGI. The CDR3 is CASSEIAGANVLTF. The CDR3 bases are TGTGCCAGCAGCGAAATTGCTGGGGCCAACGTCCTGACTTTC.

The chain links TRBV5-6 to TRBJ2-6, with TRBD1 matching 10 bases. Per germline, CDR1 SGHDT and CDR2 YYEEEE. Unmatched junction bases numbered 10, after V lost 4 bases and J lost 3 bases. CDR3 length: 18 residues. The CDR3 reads CASSGATGGKGGANVLTF. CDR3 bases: TGTGCCAGCAGCGGGGCGACAGGGGGCAAGGGTGGGGCCAACGTCCTGACTTTC.

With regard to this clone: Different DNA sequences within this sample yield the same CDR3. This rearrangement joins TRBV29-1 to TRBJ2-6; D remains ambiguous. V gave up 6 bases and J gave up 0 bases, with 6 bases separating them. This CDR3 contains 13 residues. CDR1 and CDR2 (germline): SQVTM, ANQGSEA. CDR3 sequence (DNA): TGCAGCGTGGTCAGCTCTGGGGCCAACGTCCTGACTTTC. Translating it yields CSVVSSGANVLTF.

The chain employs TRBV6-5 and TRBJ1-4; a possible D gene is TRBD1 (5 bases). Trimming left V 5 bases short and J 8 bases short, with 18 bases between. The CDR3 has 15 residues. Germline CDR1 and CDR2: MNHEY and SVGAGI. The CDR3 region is CASSARDSPREKLFF. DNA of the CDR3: TGTGCCAGCAGTGCAAGGGACTCCCCAAGGGAAAAACTGTTTTTT.

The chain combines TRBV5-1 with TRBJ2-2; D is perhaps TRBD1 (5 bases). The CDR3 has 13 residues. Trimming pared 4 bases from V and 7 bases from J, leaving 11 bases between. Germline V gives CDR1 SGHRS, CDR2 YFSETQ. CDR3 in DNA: TGCGCCAGCAGCCCTGACAGCAACGGGGAGCTGTTTTTT. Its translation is CASSPDSNGELFF.